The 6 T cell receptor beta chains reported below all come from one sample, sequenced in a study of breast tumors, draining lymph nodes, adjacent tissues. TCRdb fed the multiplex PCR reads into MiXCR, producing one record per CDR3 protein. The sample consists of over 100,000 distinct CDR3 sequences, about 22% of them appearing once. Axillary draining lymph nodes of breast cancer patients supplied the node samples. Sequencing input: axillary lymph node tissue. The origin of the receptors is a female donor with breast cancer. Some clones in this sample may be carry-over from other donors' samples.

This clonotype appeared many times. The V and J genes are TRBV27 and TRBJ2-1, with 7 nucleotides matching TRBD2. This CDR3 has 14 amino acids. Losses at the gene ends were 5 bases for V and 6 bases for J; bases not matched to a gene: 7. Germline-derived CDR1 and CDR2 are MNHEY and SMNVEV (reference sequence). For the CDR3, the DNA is TGTGCCAGCAGTCTGACTAGCTACCGCAATGAGCAGTTCTTC. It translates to CASSLTSYRNEQFF.

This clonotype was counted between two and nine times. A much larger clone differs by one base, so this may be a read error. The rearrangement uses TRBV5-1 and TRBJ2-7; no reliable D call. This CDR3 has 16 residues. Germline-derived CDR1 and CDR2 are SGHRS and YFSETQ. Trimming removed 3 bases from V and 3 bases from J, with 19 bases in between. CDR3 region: CASSSLTGGTNYEQYF. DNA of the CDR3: TGCGCCAGCAGCTCCCTTACTGGCGGAACTAACTACGAGCAGTACTTC. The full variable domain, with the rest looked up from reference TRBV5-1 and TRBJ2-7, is KAGVTQTPRYLIKTRGQQVTLSCSPISGHRSVSWYQQTPGQGLQFLFEYFSETQRNKGNFPGRFSGRQFSNSRSEMNVSTLELGDSALYLCASSSLTGGTNYEQYFGPGTRLTVT.

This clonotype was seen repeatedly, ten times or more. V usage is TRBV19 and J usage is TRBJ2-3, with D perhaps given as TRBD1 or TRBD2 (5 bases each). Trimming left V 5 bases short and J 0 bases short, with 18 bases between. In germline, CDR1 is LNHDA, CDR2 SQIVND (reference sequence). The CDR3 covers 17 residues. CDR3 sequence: CASSLYGTLGSTDTQYF. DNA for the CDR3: TGTGCCAGTAGTCTTTATGGGACGCTTGGGAGCACAGATACGCAGTATTTT.

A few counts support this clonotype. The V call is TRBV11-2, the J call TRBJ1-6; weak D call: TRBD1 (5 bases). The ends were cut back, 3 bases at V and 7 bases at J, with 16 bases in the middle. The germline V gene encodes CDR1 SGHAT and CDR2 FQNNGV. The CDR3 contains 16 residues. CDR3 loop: CASSFPGAGPNSPLHF. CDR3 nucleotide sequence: TGTGCCAGCAGCTTTCCTGGGGCAGGCCCAAATTCACCCCTCCACTTT.

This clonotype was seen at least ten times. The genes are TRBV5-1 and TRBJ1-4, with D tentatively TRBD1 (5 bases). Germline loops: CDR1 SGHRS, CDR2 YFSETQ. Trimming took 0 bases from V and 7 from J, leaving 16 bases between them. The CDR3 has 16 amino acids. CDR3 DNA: TGCGCCAGCAGCTTGGGTGGGCCAGGGTCGGGTGAAAAACTGTTTTTT. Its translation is CASSLGGPGSGEKLFF. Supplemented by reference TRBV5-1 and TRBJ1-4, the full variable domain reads KAGVTQTPRYLIKTRGQQVTLSCSPISGHRSVSWYQQTPGQGLQFLFEYFSETQRNKGNFPGRFSGRQFSNSRSEMNVSTLELGDSALYLCASSLGGPGSGEKLFFGSGTQLSVL.

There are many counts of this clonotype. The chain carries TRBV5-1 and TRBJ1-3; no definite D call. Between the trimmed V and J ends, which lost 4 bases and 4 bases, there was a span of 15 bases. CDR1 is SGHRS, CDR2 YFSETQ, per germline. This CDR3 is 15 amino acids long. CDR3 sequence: CASSTASGLGNTIYF. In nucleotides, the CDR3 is TGCGCCAGCAGCACAGCCTCGGGGTTAGGAAACACCATATATTTT.